This T cell receptor beta chain was captured by sequencing in a study of a mutant IDH1 vaccine in newly diagnosed glioma. Time point reported: baseline, week 1 (first vaccination visit). Treatment indicated: pre-vaccination baseline after standard-of-care therapy. Sequencing used immunoSEQ multiplex PCR; TCRdb keeps in-frame clones, though not all of them. This table has 45,000 to 55,000 clones, roughly 89% appearing once. Trimming cost V 4 bases and J 1 base, with 11 bases left between them. CDR3 size: 15 residues. Germline CDR1 reads SGHNT; CDR2 reads YYREEE (reference sequence). The V call is TRBV5-4, the J call TRBJ2-2; the D gene is possibly TRBD1 (5 bases). This clonotype originated in a man in his forties or fifties with glioma. The starting material was PBMCs, obtained from a glioma patient treated with radiotherapy, temozolomide or both. The DNA of the CDR3 is TGTGCCAGCAGCCGATTACAGGAGAACACCGGGGAGCTGTTTTTT. Residues: CASSRLQENTGELFF.